A selection of T cell receptor beta chains follows, all from one sample in a study of T cells in Graves' hyperthyroidism and ophthalmopathy. TCRdb re-called the multiplex PCR reads with MiXCR, one entry per CDR3 protein. This sample has more than 300,000 distinct CDR3 sequences, with less than 20% found just once. What was sequenced was blood. The receptors stem from a man aged 18-30 years with Graves' ophthalmopathy. Each CDR3 is given with its conserved first and last residue. Fields, in order: CDR3 DNA, CDR3 protein, clone size, V gene, D gene, J gene. D genes are given only for firm matches. Clone sizes are given selectively: once, few, many, or a class where the clone is expanded.

CDR3 DNA: TGTGCCAGCAGCTTCGCCGGGGGTTATAGGAGAATCACTGAAGCTTTCTTT
CDR3 protein: CASSFAGGYRRITEAFF
clone size: many
V gene: TRBV11-2
D gene: NA
J gene: TRBJ1-1

CDR3 DNA: TGTGCCAGCAGCCAAGTTAGGACCGCCCCTCTCCTGGATACGCAGTATTTT
CDR3 protein: CASSQVRTAPLLDTQYF
clone size: many
V gene: TRBV3-1
D gene: NA
J gene: TRBJ2-3

CDR3 DNA: TGCGCCAGCAGCTATGGAACACTGGACGAGCAGTACTTC
CDR3 protein: CASSYGTLDEQYF
clone size: NA
V gene: TRBV5-1
D gene: NA
J gene: TRBJ2-7

CDR3 DNA: TGTGCCAGCAGCTTAGGGGGGACCTACAATGAGCAGTTCTTC
CDR3 protein: CASSLGGTYNEQFF
clone size: many
V gene: TRBV11-2
D gene: NA
J gene: TRBJ2-1

CDR3 DNA: TGTGCCAGCAGTTACTCATGGACAGGGAAGGGCAGTCAGCCCCAGCATTTT
CDR3 protein: CASSYSWTGKGSQPQHF
clone size: many
V gene: TRBV6-5
D gene: TRBD1
J gene: TRBJ1-5

CDR3 DNA: TGTGCCAGCAGCCCTGTCCGGGACTCTCTACTTTACAATGAGCAGTTCTTC
CDR3 protein: CASSPVRDSLLYNEQFF
clone size: NA
V gene: TRBV12-3/TRBV12-4
D gene: NA
J gene: TRBJ2-1

CDR3 DNA: TGTGCCAGCAGCACCACAAGGGGGCAGGTCTATGGCTACACCTTC
CDR3 protein: CASSTTRGQVYGYTF
clone size: NA
V gene: TRBV6-1
D gene: TRBD1
J gene: TRBJ1-2

CDR3 DNA: TGCGCCAGCAGCTTGGAGAGCAATCAGCCCCAGCATTTT
CDR3 protein: CASSLESNQPQHF
clone size: many
V gene: TRBV5-1
D gene: NA
J gene: TRBJ1-5

CDR3 DNA: TGTGCCAGCAGCCGACGATCCAATGAGCAGTTCTTC
CDR3 protein: CASSRRSNEQFF
clone size: many
V gene: TRBV13
D gene: NA
J gene: TRBJ2-1

CDR3 DNA: TGTGCCATCAGTGACCCGTCGACTCCAAAGGGCTACGAGCAGTACTTC
CDR3 protein: CAISDPSTPKGYEQYF
clone size: many
V gene: TRBV10-3
D gene: NA
J gene: TRBJ2-7

CDR3 DNA: TGTGCCAGCAGCTTAGGGGCAGGGCTCTATGGCTACACCTTC
CDR3 protein: CASSLGAGLYGYTF
clone size: many
V gene: TRBV7-8
D gene: NA
J gene: TRBJ1-2

CDR3 DNA: TGTGCCAGCTCACCTGGGACAGAGCTGGGCGAGCAGTACTTC
CDR3 protein: CASSPGTELGEQYF
clone size: NA
V gene: TRBV18
D gene: TRBD1
J gene: TRBJ2-7

CDR3 DNA: TGTGCCAGCAGTTTATTATTAACACACAATGAGCAGTTCTTC
CDR3 protein: CASSLLLTHNEQFF
clone size: NA
V gene: TRBV28
D gene: NA
J gene: TRBJ2-1

CDR3 DNA: TGCGCCAGCAGCCAAGGGGGGGTATACACTGAAGCTTTCTTT
CDR3 protein: CASSQGGVYTEAFF
clone size: NA
V gene: TRBV4-3
D gene: NA
J gene: TRBJ1-1

CDR3 DNA: TGTGCCACAACCCGGGGGCGGGGGCTTAATGAGCAGTTCTTC
CDR3 protein: CATTRGRGLNEQFF
clone size: NA
V gene: TRBV10-3
D gene: NA
J gene: TRBJ2-1

CDR3 DNA: TGTGCCAGCAGCCCCCTCGGGGGTTGGGGTGAGCAGTTCTTC
CDR3 protein: CASSPLGGWGEQFF
clone size: NA
V gene: TRBV5-6
D gene: NA
J gene: TRBJ2-1

CDR3 DNA: TGTGCCAGCAGTGTGGGACCCCCGGGTTCCACAGATACGCAGTATTTT
CDR3 protein: CASSVGPPGSTDTQYF
clone size: many
V gene: TRBV2
D gene: NA
J gene: TRBJ2-3

CDR3 DNA: TGCGCCAGCAGTGCGGGGGCGCGGGATACGCAGTATTTT
CDR3 protein: CASSAGARDTQYF
clone size: NA
V gene: TRBV10-1
D gene: NA
J gene: TRBJ2-3

CDR3 DNA: TGTGCCACCAGTGACCTAGACAGTGCCTATGGCTACACCTTC
CDR3 protein: CATSDLDSAYGYTF
clone size: few
V gene: TRBV24-1
D gene: NA
J gene: TRBJ1-2

CDR3 DNA: TGTGCCAGCAGCTTTGGGACAGACTATGGCTACACCTTC
CDR3 protein: CASSFGTDYGYTF
clone size: many
V gene: TRBV12-3/TRBV12-4
D gene: TRBD1
J gene: TRBJ1-2

CDR3 DNA: TGTGCCAGCAGCCCCAGTTCTGAGAGAGAAGCTTTCTTT
CDR3 protein: CASSPSSEREAFF
clone size: many
V gene: TRBV7-3
D gene: NA
J gene: TRBJ1-1

CDR3 DNA: TGTGCCAGCTCACCACCATCTTTGGCTCCCGCACGGGAGACCCAGTACTTC
CDR3 protein: CASSPPSLAPARETQYF
clone size: NA
V gene: TRBV18
D gene: NA
J gene: TRBJ2-5

CDR3 DNA: TGTGCCAGCAGTTTATCGATTTTTAGCGGGGGGGCCGGCACCGGGGAGCTGTTTTTT
CDR3 protein: CASSLSIFSGGAGTGELFF
clone size: NA
V gene: TRBV27
D gene: TRBD2
J gene: TRBJ2-2

CDR3 DNA: TGCAGTGCTCGCGGGCATCCGAACACTGAAGCTTTCTTT
CDR3 protein: CSARGHPNTEAFF
clone size: NA
V gene: TRBV20-1
D gene: NA
J gene: TRBJ1-1

CDR3 DNA: TGTGCCAGCAGTGAGGACGCGGCGAACGCCCGGGACGAGCAGTTCTTC
CDR3 protein: CASSEDAANARDEQFF
clone size: NA
V gene: TRBV25-1
D gene: NA
J gene: TRBJ2-1

CDR3 DNA: TGTGCCAGCAGTTTACTTTCCAGATGGAATGGCTACACCTTC
CDR3 protein: CASSLLSRWNGYTF
clone size: once
V gene: TRBV28
D gene: NA
J gene: TRBJ1-2

CDR3 DNA: TGTGCCATCAGTGACCTCCCCCCTCAGCCCCAGCATTTT
CDR3 protein: CAISDLPPQPQHF
clone size: many
V gene: TRBV10-3
D gene: NA
J gene: TRBJ1-5

CDR3 DNA: TGTGCCAGCCTCCCCCCCGGCGGCATCACAGATACGCAGTATTTT
CDR3 protein: CASLPPGGITDTQYF
clone size: NA
V gene: TRBV11-3
D gene: NA
J gene: TRBJ2-3

CDR3 DNA: TGTGCCAGCAGTTCCGGGGACGTAGCCCTTGGAAACACCATATATTTT
CDR3 protein: CASSSGDVALGNTIYF
clone size: many
V gene: TRBV6-1
D gene: NA
J gene: TRBJ1-3

CDR3 DNA: TGTGCCAGCAGCTCCCCCCAGGGCTCCTCGGGCACAGATACGCAGTATTTT
CDR3 protein: CASSSPQGSSGTDTQYF
clone size: many
V gene: TRBV7-3
D gene: NA
J gene: TRBJ2-3

CDR3 DNA: TGCGCCAGCAGCCAAGATCGGGGACTGTTTCTATGGGGCTACACCTTC
CDR3 protein: CASSQDRGLFLWGYTF
clone size: few
V gene: TRBV4-1
D gene: NA
J gene: TRBJ1-2

CDR3 DNA: TGTGCCAGCAGCCAAGACAAAGATGGGGCCGGGGAGCTGTTTTTT
CDR3 protein: CASSQDKDGAGELFF
clone size: few
V gene: TRBV3-1
D gene: NA
J gene: TRBJ2-2

CDR3 DNA: TGTGCCAGCACCAGGGCAGGCGAAAATCAGCCCCAGCATTTT
CDR3 protein: CASTRAGENQPQHF
clone size: NA
V gene: TRBV2
D gene: NA
J gene: TRBJ1-5

CDR3 DNA: TGCGCCAGCAGCTTGGTAAGACAGGTCGCTAGCTCCTACGAGCAGTACTTC
CDR3 protein: CASSLVRQVASSYEQYF
clone size: NA
V gene: TRBV5-1
D gene: NA
J gene: TRBJ2-7

CDR3 DNA: TGTGCCAGCAGTTTATCGGGGTTTAATCAGCCCCAGAATTTT
CDR3 protein: CASSLSGFNQPQNF
clone size: NA
V gene: TRBV27
D gene: NA
J gene: TRBJ1-5

CDR3 DNA: TGTGCCACCAGTGATCCGGACAGCACAGATACGCAGTATTTT
CDR3 protein: CATSDPDSTDTQYF
clone size: NA
V gene: TRBV24-1
D gene: NA
J gene: TRBJ2-3

CDR3 DNA: TGTGCCATCAGCACCCGGGACGTAAATAACAATGAGCAGTTCTTC
CDR3 protein: CAISTRDVNNNEQFF
clone size: NA
V gene: TRBV10-3
D gene: NA
J gene: TRBJ2-1

CDR3 DNA: TGTGCCAGCAGTTACCGAGGGCATTATGGCTACACCTTC
CDR3 protein: CASSYRGHYGYTF
clone size: many
V gene: TRBV6-5
D gene: NA
J gene: TRBJ1-2

CDR3 DNA: TGTGCCACCAGCGACCAGGGACAGCCGAACACTGAAGCTTTCTTT
CDR3 protein: CATSDQGQPNTEAFF
clone size: many
V gene: TRBV15
D gene: TRBD1
J gene: TRBJ1-1

CDR3 DNA: TGCAGTGCTAGAGAAGGCAGGGGGCTCTATGGCTACACCTTC
CDR3 protein: CSAREGRGLYGYTF
clone size: few
V gene: TRBV20-1
D gene: TRBD1
J gene: TRBJ1-2

CDR3 DNA: TGTGCCAGCAGCCAAGATTCCGCTAGCCGTGCAGATACGCAGTATTTT
CDR3 protein: CASSQDSASRADTQYF
clone size: many
V gene: TRBV3-1
D gene: NA
J gene: TRBJ2-3

CDR3 DNA: TGTGCCAGCAGCTTCCGAAGGGCCCCCGCCGGGGAGCTGTTTTTT
CDR3 protein: CASSFRRAPAGELFF
clone size: few
V gene: TRBV5-6
D gene: NA
J gene: TRBJ2-2

CDR3 DNA: TGTGCCAGCAGTACCATGGGACCCACCGGGGAGCTGTTTTTT
CDR3 protein: CASSTMGPTGELFF
clone size: few
V gene: TRBV7-9
D gene: NA
J gene: TRBJ2-2

CDR3 DNA: TGTGCCAGCAGTTACCTCCGGGACCAAGGAGCTTTCTTT
CDR3 protein: CASSYLRDQGAFF
clone size: many
V gene: TRBV6-5
D gene: NA
J gene: TRBJ1-1

CDR3 DNA: TGTGCCAGCAGTTACACGACAGGGGCTAATGAAAAACTGTTTTTT
CDR3 protein: CASSYTTGANEKLFF
clone size: many
V gene: TRBV6-5
D gene: TRBD1
J gene: TRBJ1-4

CDR3 DNA: TGTGCCAGCACTTTTGGCCAGGGGGGATATGGCTACACCTTC
CDR3 protein: CASTFGQGGYGYTF
clone size: NA
V gene: TRBV2
D gene: TRBD1
J gene: TRBJ1-2

CDR3 DNA: TGCAGCGGAGAGAATAACAGGGGGCCAGATGAAAAACTGTTTTTT
CDR3 protein: CSGENNRGPDEKLFF
clone size: few
V gene: TRBV20-1
D gene: TRBD1
J gene: TRBJ1-4

CDR3 DNA: TGCGCCAGCAGCTTGGAAGCAGGGAAGGGCTACACCTTC
CDR3 protein: CASSLEAGKGYTF
clone size: many
V gene: TRBV5-1
D gene: NA
J gene: TRBJ1-2

CDR3 DNA: TGTGCCATCAGTGCAGCGCGGGGGGTCACAGATACGCAGTATTTT
CDR3 protein: CAISAARGVTDTQYF
clone size: few
V gene: TRBV10-3
D gene: TRBD2
J gene: TRBJ2-3

CDR3 DNA: TGTGCCAGCAGCCTCGGGGGGGGGCCGAACACCGGGGAGCTGTTTTTT
CDR3 protein: CASSLGGGPNTGELFF
clone size: few
V gene: TRBV3-1
D gene: TRBD2
J gene: TRBJ2-2

CDR3 DNA: TGTGCCAGCAGAACGACCTCTGGGGCCAACGTCCTGACTTTC
CDR3 protein: CASRTTSGANVLTF
clone size: many
V gene: TRBV7-3
D gene: NA
J gene: TRBJ2-6

CDR3 DNA: TGCGCCAGCAGCTTGTCAGGGGAGGATGGCTACACCTTC
CDR3 protein: CASSLSGEDGYTF
clone size: many
V gene: TRBV5-1
D gene: NA
J gene: TRBJ1-2

CDR3 DNA: TGTGCCAGCAGTTTTGGGGCAAACTATGGCTACACCTTC
CDR3 protein: CASSFGANYGYTF
clone size: many
V gene: TRBV27
D gene: NA
J gene: TRBJ1-2

CDR3 DNA: TGTGCCAGCAGCGAGAGCGTTTCCTCCTCCTACGAGCAGTACTTC
CDR3 protein: CASSESVSSSYEQYF
clone size: NA
V gene: TRBV9
D gene: NA
J gene: TRBJ2-7

CDR3 DNA: TGCGCCAGTACAGGGTCGGGGTCACCCCTCCACTTT
CDR3 protein: CASTGSGSPLHF
clone size: few
V gene: TRBV4-1
D gene: NA
J gene: TRBJ1-6

CDR3 DNA: TGTGCCAGCAGCTTAGGGGGTACTAACAATGAGCAGTTCTTC
CDR3 protein: CASSLGGTNNEQFF
clone size: NA
V gene: TRBV11-3
D gene: NA
J gene: TRBJ2-1

CDR3 DNA: TGTGCCAGCAGACCCGGGGGGGGAAACACAGATACGCAGTATTTT
CDR3 protein: CASRPGGGNTDTQYF
clone size: many
V gene: TRBV7-9
D gene: TRBD2
J gene: TRBJ2-3

CDR3 DNA: TGTGCCAGCAGCCAATCGCGGGGGGGCGCCCAAAACTATGGCTACACCTTC
CDR3 protein: CASSQSRGGAQNYGYTF
clone size: few
V gene: TRBV16
D gene: NA
J gene: TRBJ1-2